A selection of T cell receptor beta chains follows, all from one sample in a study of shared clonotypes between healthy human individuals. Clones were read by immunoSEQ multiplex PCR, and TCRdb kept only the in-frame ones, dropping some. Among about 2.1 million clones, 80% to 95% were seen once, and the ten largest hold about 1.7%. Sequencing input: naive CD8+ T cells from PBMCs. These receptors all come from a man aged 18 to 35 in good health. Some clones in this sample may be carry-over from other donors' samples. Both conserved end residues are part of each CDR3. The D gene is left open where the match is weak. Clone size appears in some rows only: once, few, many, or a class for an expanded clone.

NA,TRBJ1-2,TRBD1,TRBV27,CASSLLGTGKYGYTF,TGTGCCAGCAGTCTGCTCGGGACAGGGAAATATGGCTACACCTTC
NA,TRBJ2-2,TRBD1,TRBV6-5,CASTYGQGPGELFF,TGTGCCAGCACCTACGGACAGGGTCCCGGGGAGCTGTTTTTT
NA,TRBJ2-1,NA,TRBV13,CASSFMNLYNEQFF,TGTGCCAGCAGCTTTATGAATCTCTACAATGAGCAGTTCTTC
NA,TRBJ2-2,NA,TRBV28,CASSPRVSIASNTGELFF,TGTGCCAGCAGTCCCCGAGTTAGTATAGCGTCGAACACCGGGGAGCTGTTTTTT
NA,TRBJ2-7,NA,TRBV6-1,CASSEMAGRPYEQYF,TGTGCCAGCAGTGAAATGGCAGGGCGTCCCTACGAGCAGTACTTC
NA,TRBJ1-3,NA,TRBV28,CASSLGQFSGNTIYF,TGTGCCAGCAGTTTAGGCCAGTTCTCTGGAAACACCATATATTTT
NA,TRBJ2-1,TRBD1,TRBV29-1,CSGTGTSYNEQFF,TGCAGCGGGACAGGAACCTCCTACAATGAGCAGTTCTTC
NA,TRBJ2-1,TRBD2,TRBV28,CASSLQQLADYNEQFF,TGTGCCAGCAGTTTACAACAACTAGCGGATTACAATGAGCAGTTCTTC
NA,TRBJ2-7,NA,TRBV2,CASSERVGFSYEQYF,TGTGCCAGCAGTGAACGGGTGGGTTTCTCCTACGAGCAGTACTTC
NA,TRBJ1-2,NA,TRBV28,CASSFRFRGRYGYTF,TGTGCCAGCAGTTTCAGGTTCAGGGGTCGGTATGGCTACACCTTC
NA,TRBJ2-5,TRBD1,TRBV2,CARRDRGRETQYF,TGTGCCAGGCGGGACAGGGGCCGGGAGACCCAGTACTTC
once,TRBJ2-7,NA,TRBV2,CASTGEDYEQYF,TGTGCCAGCACGGGAGAAGACTACGAGCAGTACTTC
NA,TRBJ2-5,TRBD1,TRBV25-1,CASSIQGIGETQYF,TGTGCCAGCAGCATACAGGGGATTGGGGAGACCCAGTACTTC
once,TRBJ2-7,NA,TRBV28,CASSLPPMGSYEQYF,TGTGCCAGCAGTTTACCCCCTATGGGCTCCTACGAGCAGTACTTC
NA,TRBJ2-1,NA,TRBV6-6,CASSYSGREQFF,TGTGCCAGCAGTTACTCGGGGAGAGAGCAGTTCTTC
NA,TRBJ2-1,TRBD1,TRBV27,CASTTPRTGTGWINEQFF,TGTGCCAGCACCACCCCCCGGACCGGGACAGGTTGGATCAATGAGCAGTTCTTC
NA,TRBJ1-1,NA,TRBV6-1,CASRQGEGATEAFF,TGTGCCAGCCGTCAAGGGGAAGGGGCCACTGAAGCTTTCTTT
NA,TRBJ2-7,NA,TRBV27,CASSLGQRGYEQYF,TGTGCCAGCAGCCTAGGCCAGCGCGGCTACGAGCAGTACTTC
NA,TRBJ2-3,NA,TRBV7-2,CASSYEVALGFGTDTQYF,TGTGCCAGCAGCTACGAGGTGGCATTGGGATTTGGCACAGATACGCAGTATTTT
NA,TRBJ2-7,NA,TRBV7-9,CASSFGWREVTPSEQYF,TGTGCCAGCAGCTTCGGATGGCGGGAAGTAACCCCCTCCGAGCAGTACTTC
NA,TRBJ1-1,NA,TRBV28,CASTALVGGTEAFF,TGTGCCAGCACCGCTTTGGTGGGGGGAACTGAAGCTTTCTTT
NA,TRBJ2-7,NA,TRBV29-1,CSVEFGGQGYEQYF,TGCAGCGTTGAATTCGGCGGGCAAGGTTACGAGCAGTACTTC
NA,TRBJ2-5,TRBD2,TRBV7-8,CASELAGGVGYQETQYF,TGTGCCAGCGAACTAGCGGGAGGAGTGGGGTACCAAGAGACCCAGTACTTC
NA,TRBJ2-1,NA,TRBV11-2,CASSLDLSGRDPEQFF,TGTGCCAGCAGCTTAGATTTGTCTGGGCGGGACCCTGAGCAGTTCTTC